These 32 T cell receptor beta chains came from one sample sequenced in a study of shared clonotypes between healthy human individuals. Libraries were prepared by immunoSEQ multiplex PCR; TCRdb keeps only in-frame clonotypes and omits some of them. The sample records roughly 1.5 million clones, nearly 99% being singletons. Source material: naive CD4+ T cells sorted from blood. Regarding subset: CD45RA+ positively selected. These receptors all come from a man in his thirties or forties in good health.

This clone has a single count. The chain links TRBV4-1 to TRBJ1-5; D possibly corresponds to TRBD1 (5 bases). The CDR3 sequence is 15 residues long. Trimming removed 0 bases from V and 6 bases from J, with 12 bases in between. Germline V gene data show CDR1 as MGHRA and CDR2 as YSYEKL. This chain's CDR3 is CASSQDVTGVQPQHF. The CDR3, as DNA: TGCGCCAGCAGCCAAGATGTAACAGGAGTTCAGCCCCAGCATTTT.

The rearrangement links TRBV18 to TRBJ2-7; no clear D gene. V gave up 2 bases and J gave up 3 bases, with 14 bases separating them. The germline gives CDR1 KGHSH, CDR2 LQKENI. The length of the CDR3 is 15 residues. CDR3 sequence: CASSPSPEDNYEQYF. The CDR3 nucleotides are TGTGCCAGCTCACCAAGTCCAGAGGATAACTACGAGCAGTACTTC.

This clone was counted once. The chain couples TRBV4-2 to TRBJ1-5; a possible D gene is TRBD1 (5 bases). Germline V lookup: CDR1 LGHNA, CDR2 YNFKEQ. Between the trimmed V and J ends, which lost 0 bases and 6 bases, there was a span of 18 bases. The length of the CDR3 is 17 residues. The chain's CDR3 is CASSQDPGNARGQPQHF. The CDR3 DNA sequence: TGTGCCAGCAGCCAAGATCCGGGAAACGCGAGGGGTCAGCCCCAGCATTTT.

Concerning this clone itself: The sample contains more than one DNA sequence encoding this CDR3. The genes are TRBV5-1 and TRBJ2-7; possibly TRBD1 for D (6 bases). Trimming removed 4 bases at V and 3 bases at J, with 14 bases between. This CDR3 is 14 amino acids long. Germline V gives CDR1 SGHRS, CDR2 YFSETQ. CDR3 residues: CASSPGTPFYEQYF. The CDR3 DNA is TGCGCCAGCAGCCCCGGGACACCCTTCTACGAGCAGTACTTC.

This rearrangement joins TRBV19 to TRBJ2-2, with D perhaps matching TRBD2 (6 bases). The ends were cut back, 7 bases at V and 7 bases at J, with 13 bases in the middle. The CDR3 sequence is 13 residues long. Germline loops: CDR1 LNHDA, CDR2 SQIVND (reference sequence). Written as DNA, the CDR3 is TGTGCCAGTACCCCCCGGCGGGGCGGGGAGCTGTTTTTT. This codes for CASTPRRGGELFF. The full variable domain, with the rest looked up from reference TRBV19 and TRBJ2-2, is DGGITQSPKYLFRKEGQNVTLSCEQNLNHDAMYWYRQDPGQGLRLIYYSQIVNDFQKGDIAEGYSVSREKKESFPLTVTSAQKNPTAFYLCASTPRRGGELFFGEGSRLTVL.

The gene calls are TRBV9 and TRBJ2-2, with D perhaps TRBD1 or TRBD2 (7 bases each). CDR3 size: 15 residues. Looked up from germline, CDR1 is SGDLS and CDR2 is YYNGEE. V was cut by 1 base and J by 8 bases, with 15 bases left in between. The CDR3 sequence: CASSVMSGTVGELFF. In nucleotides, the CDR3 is TGTGCCAGCAGCGTAATGAGCGGGACAGTGGGGGAGCTGTTTTTT.

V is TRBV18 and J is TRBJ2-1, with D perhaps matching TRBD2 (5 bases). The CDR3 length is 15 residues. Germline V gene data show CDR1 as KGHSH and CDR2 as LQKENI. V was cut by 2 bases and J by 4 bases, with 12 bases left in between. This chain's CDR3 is CASSPIGGGYNEQFF. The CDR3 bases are TGTGCCAGCTCACCAATCGGCGGAGGTTACAATGAGCAGTTCTTC.

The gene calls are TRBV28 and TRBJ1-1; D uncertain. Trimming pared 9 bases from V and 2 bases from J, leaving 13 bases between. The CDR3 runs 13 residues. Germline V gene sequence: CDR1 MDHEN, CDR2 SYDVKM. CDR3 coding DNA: TGTGCCAGTGGTGAGTCACTCAACACTGAAGCTTTCTTT. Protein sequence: CASGESLNTEAFF.

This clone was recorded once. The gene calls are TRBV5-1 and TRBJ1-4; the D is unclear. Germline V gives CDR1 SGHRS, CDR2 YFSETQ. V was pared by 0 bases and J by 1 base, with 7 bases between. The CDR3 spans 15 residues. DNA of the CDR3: TGCGCCAGCAGCTTGGCCCGTGTAACTAATGAAAAACTGTTTTTT. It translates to CASSLARVTNEKLFF. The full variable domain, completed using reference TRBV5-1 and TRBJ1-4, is KAGVTQTPRYLIKTRGQQVTLSCSPISGHRSVSWYQQTPGQGLQFLFEYFSETQRNKGNFPGRFSGRQFSNSRSEMNVSTLELGDSALYLCASSLARVTNEKLFFGSGTQLSVL.

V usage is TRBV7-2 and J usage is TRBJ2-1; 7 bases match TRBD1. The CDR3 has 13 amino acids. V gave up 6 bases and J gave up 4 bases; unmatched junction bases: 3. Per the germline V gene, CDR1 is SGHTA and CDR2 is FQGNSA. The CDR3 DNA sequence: TGTGCCAGCAGAACGGGACAGTACAATGAGCAGTTCTTC. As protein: CASRTGQYNEQFF.

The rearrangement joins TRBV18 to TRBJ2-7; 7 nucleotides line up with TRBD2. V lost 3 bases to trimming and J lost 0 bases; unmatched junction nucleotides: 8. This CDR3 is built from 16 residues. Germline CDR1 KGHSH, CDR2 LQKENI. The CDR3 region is CASSPYGGRGSYEQYF. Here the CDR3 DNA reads TGTGCCAGCTCACCTTACGGCGGGAGAGGCTCCTACGAGCAGTACTTC.

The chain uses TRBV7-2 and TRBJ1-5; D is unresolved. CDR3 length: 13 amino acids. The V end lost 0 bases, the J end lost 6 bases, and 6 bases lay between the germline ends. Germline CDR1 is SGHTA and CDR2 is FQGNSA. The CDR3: CASSLARGQPQHF. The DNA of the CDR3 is TGTGCCAGCAGCTTAGCGCGTGGTCAGCCCCAGCATTTT.

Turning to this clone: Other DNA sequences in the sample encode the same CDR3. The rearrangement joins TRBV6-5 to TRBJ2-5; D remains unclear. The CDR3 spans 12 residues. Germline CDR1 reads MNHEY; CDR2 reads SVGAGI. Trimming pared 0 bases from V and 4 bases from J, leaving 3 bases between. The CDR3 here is CASSYSRETQYF. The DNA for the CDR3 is TGTGCCAGCAGTTACTCAAGAGAGACCCAGTACTTC.

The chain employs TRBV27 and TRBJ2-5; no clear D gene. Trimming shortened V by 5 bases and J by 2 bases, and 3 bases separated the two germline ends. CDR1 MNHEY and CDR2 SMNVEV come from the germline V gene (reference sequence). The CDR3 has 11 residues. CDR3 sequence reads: CASSPQETQYF. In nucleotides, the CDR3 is TGTGCCAGCAGTCCTCAAGAGACCCAGTACTTC.

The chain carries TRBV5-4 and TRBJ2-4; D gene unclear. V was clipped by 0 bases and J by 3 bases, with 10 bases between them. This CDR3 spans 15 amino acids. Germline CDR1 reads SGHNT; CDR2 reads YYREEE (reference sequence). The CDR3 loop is CASSLDSYSKNIQYF. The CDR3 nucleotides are TGTGCCAGCAGCTTGGATTCGTATAGCAAAAACATTCAGTACTTC.

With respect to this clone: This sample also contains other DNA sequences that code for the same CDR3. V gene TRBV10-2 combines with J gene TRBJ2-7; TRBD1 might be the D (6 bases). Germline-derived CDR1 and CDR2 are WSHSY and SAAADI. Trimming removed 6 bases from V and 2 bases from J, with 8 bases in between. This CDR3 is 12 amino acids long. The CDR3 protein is CASRQGAYEQYF. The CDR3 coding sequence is TGCGCCAGCAGACAGGGAGCCTACGAGCAGTACTTC.

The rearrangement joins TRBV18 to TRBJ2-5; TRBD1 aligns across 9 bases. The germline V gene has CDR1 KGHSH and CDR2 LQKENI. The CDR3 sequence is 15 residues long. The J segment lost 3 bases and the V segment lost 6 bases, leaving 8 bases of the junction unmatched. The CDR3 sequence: CASSPGTGFEETQYF. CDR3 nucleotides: TGTGCCAGCTCTCCAGGGACAGGGTTTGAAGAGACCCAGTACTTC.

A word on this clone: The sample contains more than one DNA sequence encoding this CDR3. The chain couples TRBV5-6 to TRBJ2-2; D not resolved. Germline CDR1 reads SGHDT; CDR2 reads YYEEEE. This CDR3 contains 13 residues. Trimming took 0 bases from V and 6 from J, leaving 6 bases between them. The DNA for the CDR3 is TGTGCCAGCAGCTTGGCCGGTCCCGGGGAGCTGTTTTTT. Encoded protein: CASSLAGPGELFF. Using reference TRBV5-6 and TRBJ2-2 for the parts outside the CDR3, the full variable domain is DAGVTQSPTHLIKTRGQQVTLRCSPKSGHDTVSWYQQALGQGPQFIFQYYEEEERQRGNFPDRFSGHQFPNYSSELNVNALLLGDSALYLCASSLAGPGELFFGEGSRLTVL.

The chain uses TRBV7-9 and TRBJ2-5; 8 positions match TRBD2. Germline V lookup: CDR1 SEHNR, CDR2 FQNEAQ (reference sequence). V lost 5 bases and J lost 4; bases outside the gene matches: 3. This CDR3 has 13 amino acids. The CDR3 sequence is CASSLSGRETQYF. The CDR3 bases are TGTGCCAGCAGCCTGAGCGGGAGAGAGACCCAGTACTTC.

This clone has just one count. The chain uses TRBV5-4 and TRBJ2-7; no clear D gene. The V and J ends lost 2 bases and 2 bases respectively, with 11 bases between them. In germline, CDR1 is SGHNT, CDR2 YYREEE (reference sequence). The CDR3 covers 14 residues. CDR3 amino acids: CASSFDAAAYEQYF. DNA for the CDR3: TGTGCCAGCAGCTTCGACGCAGCCGCCTACGAGCAGTACTTC.

CDR3 DNA: TGCGCCAGCAGCCACCCGAGCAACCTAGACGAGCAGTACTTC. Residues: CASSHPSNLDEQYF. The rearrangement links TRBV4-1 to TRBJ2-7; unclear D gene. The CDR3 runs to 14 residues. CDR1 and CDR2 from the germline V gene are MGHRA and YSYEKL. The V end lost 3 bases, the J end lost 5 bases, and 14 bases lay between the germline ends.

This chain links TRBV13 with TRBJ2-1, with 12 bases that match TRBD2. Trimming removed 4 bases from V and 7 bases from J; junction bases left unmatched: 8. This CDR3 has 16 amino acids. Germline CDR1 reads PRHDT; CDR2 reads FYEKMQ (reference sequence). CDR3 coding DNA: TGTGCCAGCAGCTCCTTGACTAGCGGGAGCATAAATGAGCAGTTCTTC. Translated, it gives CASSSLTSGSINEQFF.

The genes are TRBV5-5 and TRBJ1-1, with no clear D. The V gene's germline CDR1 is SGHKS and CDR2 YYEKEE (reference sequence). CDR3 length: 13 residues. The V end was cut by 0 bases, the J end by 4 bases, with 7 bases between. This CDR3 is CASSLALSTEAFF. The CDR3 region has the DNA TGTGCCAGCAGCTTGGCCCTCTCCACTGAAGCTTTCTTT.

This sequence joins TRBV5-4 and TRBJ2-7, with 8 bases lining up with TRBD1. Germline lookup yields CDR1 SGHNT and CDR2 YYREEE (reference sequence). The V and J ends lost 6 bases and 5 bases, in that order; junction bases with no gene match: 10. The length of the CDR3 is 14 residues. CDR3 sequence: CASNSFDRGHEQYF. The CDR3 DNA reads TGTGCCAGCAACTCTTTCGACAGGGGCCACGAGCAGTACTTC.

The CDR3, as DNA: TGTGCCTGGAGTCTTCAGCGGGAGGGCCACTCCGAGCAGTACTTC. Translating it yields CAWSLQREGHSEQYF. The rearrangement links TRBV30 to TRBJ2-7; 10 nucleotides match TRBD2. CDR1 and CDR2 from the germline V gene are GTSNPN and SVGIG (reference sequence). Losses at the gene ends were 2 bases for V and 6 bases for J; bases not matched to a gene: 10. This CDR3 is 15 amino acids long.

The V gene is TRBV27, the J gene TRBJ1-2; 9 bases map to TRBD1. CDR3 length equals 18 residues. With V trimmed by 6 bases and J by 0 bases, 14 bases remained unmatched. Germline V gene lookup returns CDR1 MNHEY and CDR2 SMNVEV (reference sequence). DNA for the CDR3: TGTGCCAGCAGCGCGAGACTGACAGGGGGAGAAGCTAACTATGGCTACACCTTC. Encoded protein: CASSARLTGGEANYGYTF.

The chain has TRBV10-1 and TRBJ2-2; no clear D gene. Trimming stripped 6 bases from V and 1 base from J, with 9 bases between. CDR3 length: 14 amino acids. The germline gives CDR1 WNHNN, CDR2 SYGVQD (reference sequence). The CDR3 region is CASSGSVNTGELFF. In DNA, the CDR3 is TGCGCCAGCAGCGGATCAGTGAACACCGGGGAGCTGTTTTTT.

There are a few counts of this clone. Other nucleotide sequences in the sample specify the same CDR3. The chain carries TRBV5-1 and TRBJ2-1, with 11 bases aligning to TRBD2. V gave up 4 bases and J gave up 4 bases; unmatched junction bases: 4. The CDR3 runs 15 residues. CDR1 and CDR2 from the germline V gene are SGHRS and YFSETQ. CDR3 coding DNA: TGCGCCAGCAGCCCGGGACTAGCGGATTACAATGAGCAGTTCTTC. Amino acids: CASSPGLADYNEQFF.

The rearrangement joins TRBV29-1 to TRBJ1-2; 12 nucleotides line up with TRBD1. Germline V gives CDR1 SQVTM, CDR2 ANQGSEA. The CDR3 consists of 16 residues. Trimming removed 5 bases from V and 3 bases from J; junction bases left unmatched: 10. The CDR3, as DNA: TGCAGCGTTAACACCGGGACAGGGGGCCTGTACTATGGCTACACCTTC. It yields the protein CSVNTGTGGLYYGYTF. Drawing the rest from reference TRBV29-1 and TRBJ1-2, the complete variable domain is SAVISQKPSRDICQRGTSLTIQCQVDSQVTMMFWYRQQPGQSLTLIATANQGSEATYESGFVIDKFPISRPNLTFSTLTVSNMSPEDSSIYLCSVNTGTGGLYYGYTFGSGTRLTVV.

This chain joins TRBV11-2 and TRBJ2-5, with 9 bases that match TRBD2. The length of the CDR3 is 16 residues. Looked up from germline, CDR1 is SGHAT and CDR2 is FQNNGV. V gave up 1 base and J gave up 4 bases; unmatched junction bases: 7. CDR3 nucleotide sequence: TGTGCCAGCAGCTTAGGGGCGCGGGAGGGCCGAGAGACCCAGTACTTC. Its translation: CASSLGAREGRETQYF.

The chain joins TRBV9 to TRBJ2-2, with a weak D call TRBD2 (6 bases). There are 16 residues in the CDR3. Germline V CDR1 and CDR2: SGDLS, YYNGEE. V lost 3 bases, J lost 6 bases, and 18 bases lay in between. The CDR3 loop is CASSGAEGRFAGELFF. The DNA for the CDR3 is TGTGCCAGCAGCGGGGCGGAGGGCCGTTTTGCCGGGGAGCTGTTTTTT.

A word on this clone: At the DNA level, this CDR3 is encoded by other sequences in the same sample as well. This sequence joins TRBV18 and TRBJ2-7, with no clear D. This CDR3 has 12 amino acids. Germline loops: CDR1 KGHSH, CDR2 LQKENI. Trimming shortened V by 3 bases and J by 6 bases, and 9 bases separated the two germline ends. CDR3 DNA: TGTGCCAGCTCACCTTCGGGTGGCGAGCAGTACTTC. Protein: CASSPSGGEQYF. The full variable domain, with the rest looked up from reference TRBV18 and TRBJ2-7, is NAGVMQNPRHLVRRRGQEARLRCSPMKGHSHVYWYRQLPEEGLKFMVYLQKENIIDESGMPKERFSAEFPKEGPSILRIQQVVRGDSAAYFCASSPSGGEQYFGPGTRLTVT.